This T cell receptor (beta chain) was identified in a study of OX40 agonist ivuxolimab in advanced cancers. Across the whole study: Patients in the trial were receiving intravenous ivuxolimab every 2 weeks, at doses of 0.01 to 10 mg/kg.

The V gene end was trimmed by 8 bases and the J gene end by 3 bases; junction bases not matched to a gene: 12. CDR1 is LNHNV and CDR2 is YYDKDF in the germline V gene (reference sequence). CDR3 length equals 15 residues. This table comes from immunoSEQ multiplex PCR, and its TCRdb copy is limited to in-frame clones, with some not included. The sample shows 70,000 or so clones, 65% to 80% of them seen only once. The clonotype was recovered from an adult with an advanced solid tumor such as melanoma, head and neck, liver or kidney cancer. The source material was CD4+ or CD8+ T cells sorted from blood, sampled in a trial of the OX40 agonist ivuxolimab. The chain links TRBV15 to TRBJ2-7, with 8 nucleotides matching TRBD2. The CDR3 region has the DNA TGTGCCACCGCTAAGGGTGCGGGACTAGGCTACGAGCAGTACTTC. It is translated as CATAKGAGLGYEQYF.